Listed here is a single T cell receptor beta chain. Germline CDR1 and CDR2: MNHEY and SMNVEV (reference sequence). CDR3 size: 15 residues. V was pared by 5 bases and J by 3 bases, with 7 bases of the junction left unmatched. These data originate in a study of blood T cell repertoires in COVID-19. Across the study: Samples came from the United States, Italy and Spain, spanning acute and convalescent COVID-19.

Original data processing: Scientists estimated how many nucleated cells there were by amplifying reference gene primers. Data came from immunoSEQ multiplex PCR; TCRdb stores just in-frame clones and leaves some out. The DNA was the basis for D and trimming; V, J and clone size are from that table. The sample contains 210,000 or so clones, under 85% of which appear only once. Sample: peripheral blood. The chain uses TRBV27 and TRBJ2-7; TRBD2 aligns across 10 bases. The source is a woman between 25 and 40 years old with COVID-19, enrolled during active disease. The CDR3 coding sequence is TGTGCCAGCAGTCCATTTGGACTAGCGGTCTACGAGCAGTACTTC. This sequence encodes CASSPFGLAVYEQYF.